The 18 T cell receptor beta chains below all came from one sample that was sequenced in a study of T cells in Graves' hyperthyroidism and ophthalmopathy. Amplification yielded TCR beta CDR3 regions, with RNA transcripts as the source. First-round RT-PCR targeting the TCR CDR3 was performed with the HTBI primer set. TCRdb reanalysed the multiplex PCR reads using MiXCR and keeps one entry per CDR3 protein. The data show roughly 700,000 distinct CDR3 sequences, with around 15% seen just once and about 10% held by the top ten. Sequencing was carried out using blood. All receptors come from a woman in her late teens or twenties with Graves' hyperthyroidism.

This clonotype was observed many times. V is TRBV20-1 and J is TRBJ2-5; 9 positions agree with TRBD1. The V segment lost 6 bases and the J segment 4 bases; nucleotides outside the gene matches: 6. The CDR3 totals 13 residues. Looked up from germline, CDR1 is DFQATT and CDR2 is SNEGSKA (reference sequence). For the CDR3, the DNA is TGCAGTGCCCATGGACAGGGGTTAGAGACCCAGTACTTC. Its translation: CSAHGQGLETQYF.

This clonotype was observed at least ten times. This sequence joins TRBV11-3 and TRBJ2-1, with 13 bases aligning to TRBD2. The CDR3 is 15 amino acids. Germline CDR1 SGHNT, CDR2 YENEEA. The V gene end was trimmed by 4 bases and the J gene end by 7 bases; junction bases not matched to a gene: 4. The CDR3 is CASSWTSGSRNEQFF. CDR3 DNA: TGTGCCAGCAGCTGGACTAGCGGGAGTAGGAATGAGCAGTTCTTC.

This clonotype has ten or more counts. V is TRBV18 and J is TRBJ2-5, with D possibly being TRBD2 (6 bases). Germline V gene data show CDR1 as KGHSH and CDR2 as LQKENI. V lost 3 bases and J lost 2, with 13 bases in between. The CDR3 contains 15 residues. The CDR3 DNA follows: TGTGCCAGCTCACCGGGACTGGGTGCACAAGAGACCCAGTACTTC. It is translated as CASSPGLGAQETQYF.

A few counts support this clonotype. This rearrangement joins TRBV24-1 to TRBJ2-1; D ambiguous. The V gene's germline CDR1 is KGHDR and CDR2 SFDVKD. The V end lost 3 bases, the J end lost 7 bases, and 6 bases lay between the germline ends. The CDR3 sequence is 12 residues long. CDR3 sequence (DNA): TGTGCCACCAGTGATGTTAGAAATGAGCAGTTCTTC. It yields the protein CATSDVRNEQFF.

Ten or more counts support this clonotype. This chain uses TRBV2 with TRBJ2-1, with 8 positions matching TRBD2. V was clipped by 7 bases and J by 9 bases; unmatched bases: 14. The CDR3 sequence is 15 residues long. Germline-derived CDR1 and CDR2 are SNHLY and FYNNEI. CDR3 loop: CASNPLREASGEQFF. DNA of the CDR3: TGTGCCAGCAATCCGCTGCGGGAGGCCTCCGGTGAGCAGTTCTTC.

V and J are TRBV28 and TRBJ1-4, with 7 bases identical to TRBD1. Losses at the gene ends were 6 bases for V and 8 bases for J; bases not matched to a gene: 9. This CDR3 has 14 residues. In germline, CDR1 is MDHEN, CDR2 SYDVKM. CDR3 sequence reads: CASRAGTVMEKLFF. Here the CDR3 DNA reads TGTGCCAGCAGGGCCGGGACAGTCATGGAAAAACTGTTTTTT.

The chain joins TRBV5-5 to TRBJ2-7; weak D call: TRBD1 (6 bases). The CDR3 spans 15 residues. V lost 4 bases, J lost 5 bases, and 19 bases lay in between. Germline V gene sequence: CDR1 SGHKS, CDR2 YYEKEE (reference sequence). This chain's CDR3 is CASSQRTQGPHEQYF. For the CDR3, the DNA is TGTGCCAGCAGCCAACGGACACAGGGACCGCACGAGCAGTACTTC.

This clonotype showed up just a few times. This chain uses TRBV18 with TRBJ2-1, with D maybe TRBD1 (6 bases). This CDR3 contains 13 residues. V lost 4 bases and J lost 8, with 12 bases in between. Germline V gene data show CDR1 as KGHSH and CDR2 as LQKENI. The CDR3 loop reads CASSLNREDEQFF. The CDR3 DNA reads TGTGCCAGCTCACTAAACAGGGAAGATGAGCAGTTCTTC.

This sequence joins TRBV20-1 and TRBJ2-7; the match to TRBD2 covers 11 bases. The junction had 10 bases not matched to a gene; V was cut back by 6 bases and J by 3 bases. From germline, CDR1 is DFQATT and CDR2 SNEGSKA (reference sequence). The length of the CDR3 is 15 residues. The DNA of the CDR3 is TGCAGTGCCAGAAGTCTAGCGGGAGGTTACTACGAGCAGTACTTC. It codes for CSARSLAGGYYEQYF.

This clonotype was detected only a few times. The chain is built from TRBV28 and TRBJ2-3; D may correspond to TRBD1 or TRBD2 (5 bases each). This CDR3 is 16 amino acids long. Germline CDR1 reads MDHEN; CDR2 reads SYDVKM. With 0 bases removed from V and 2 bases from J, the gap between germline ends came to 12 bases. The CDR3 region is CASSLWGETPTDTQYF. DNA of the CDR3: TGTGCCAGCAGTTTATGGGGGGAGACGCCCACAGATACGCAGTATTTT.

This clonotype was seen more than once but under ten times. The chain is built from TRBV13 and TRBJ2-1; possible D gene TRBD2, 7 bases. The germline V gene has CDR1 PRHDT and CDR2 FYEKMQ (reference sequence). With 1 base removed from V and 6 bases from J, the gap between germline ends came to 13 bases. This CDR3 contains 15 residues. The CDR3 here is CASSLVGGRGNEQFF. The CDR3 DNA follows: TGTGCCAGCAGCTTAGTCGGGGGGCGGGGCAATGAGCAGTTCTTC.

This clonotype has a count of ten or more. This chain links TRBV28 with TRBJ2-1; 7 positions match TRBD2. V was pared by 1 base and J by 6 bases, with 6 bases of the junction left unmatched. The V gene's germline CDR1 is MDHEN and CDR2 SYDVKM. The CDR3 is made up of 15 amino acids. The CDR3 region is CASSLSGSGGNEQFF. The DNA of the CDR3 is TGTGCCAGCAGTTTATCGGGGTCGGGGGGCAATGAGCAGTTCTTC.

This clonotype occurred a few times. V and J are TRBV20-1 and TRBJ2-7; 7 bases fit TRBD1. V dropped 3 bases and J dropped 5; count of bases not matched to a gene: 13. From germline, CDR1 is DFQATT and CDR2 SNEGSKA (reference sequence). This CDR3 region has 15 residues. This chain's CDR3 is CSASGATGSAHEQYF. The DNA for the CDR3 is TGCAGTGCTAGTGGAGCGACAGGGTCGGCCCACGAGCAGTACTTC.

This clonotype has ten or more counts. The chain joins TRBV20-1 to TRBJ1-5; D gene unclear. Trimming took off 1 base at V and 3 bases at J, with 7 bases between the two ends. Germline CDR1 is DFQATT and CDR2 is SNEGSKA (reference sequence). The CDR3 has 13 amino acids. CDR3: CSARAAANQPQHF. The CDR3 DNA sequence: TGCAGTGCTAGAGCGGCAGCCAATCAGCCCCAGCATTTT.

At least ten counts were recorded for this clonotype. The chain is built from TRBV28 and TRBJ1-2; no firm D call. The germline V gene has CDR1 MDHEN and CDR2 SYDVKM. CDR3 length: 12 amino acids. Trimming removed 6 bases at V and 4 bases at J, with 9 bases between. As DNA, the CDR3 is TGTGCCAGCAGCACCTTGCTCTATGGCTACACCTTC. Translating it yields CASSTLLYGYTF.

This clonotype occurred a few times. A single base separates this from a much larger clone, so it may be a read error. The DNA of the CDR3 is TGTGCCAGCGGGGACAGCAATCAGCCCCAGCATTTT. Amino acids: CASGDSNQPQHF. V is TRBV6-1 and J is TRBJ1-5, with a possible D match to TRBD1 (5 bases). With 8 bases removed from V and 1 base from J, the gap between germline ends came to 6 bases. Germline lookup yields CDR1 MNHNS and CDR2 SASEGT. The CDR3 consists of 12 residues.

In its sample, this clonotype was seen a few times. As DNA, the CDR3 is TGTGCCAGCAGCCATGGGGGGGCACTTAGTGGGGCCAACGTCCTGACTTTC. It encodes CASSHGGALSGANVLTF. The V call is TRBV11-2, the J call TRBJ2-6, with TRBD2 as a possible D gene (7 bases). V was trimmed by 5 bases and J by 3 bases, leaving 17 bases between them. CDR1 is SGHAT, CDR2 FQNNGV, per germline. CDR3 size: 17 residues.

This chain connects TRBV5-1 to TRBJ2-7; 10 nucleotides line up with TRBD2. CDR3 length: 16 residues. Trimming at V came to 0 bases and at J to 4 bases, leaving 7 bases not matched to a gene. CDR1 is SGHRS, CDR2 YFSETQ, per germline. CDR3 DNA: TGCGCCAGCAGCTTGGTGGCTAGCGGGAGCATTTACGAGCAGTACTTC. This translates into CASSLVASGSIYEQYF.